One sample yielded the 25 T cell receptor beta chains listed below, sequenced in a study of T-cell memory formation after mild COVID-19. Using its own MiXCR run on the 5' RACE reads, TCRdb lists one record per CDR3 protein. The profile shows 280,000 or so distinct CDR3 sequences, roughly 8% of them singletons. The sample taken for sequencing was PBMCs or a T cell subset sorted from them (not recorded which). The receptors stem from a young man who had mild COVID-19 (a few samples of this study predate the infection). Cell type and time point are not known.

In its sample, this clonotype was seen many times. The genes are TRBV5-6 and TRBJ1-3; D might be TRBD1 (5 bases). Trimming took off 4 bases at V and 0 bases at J, with 14 bases between the two ends. The CDR3 runs to 16 residues. The germline V gene encodes CDR1 SGHDT and CDR2 YYEEEE. The CDR3 here is CASSVTGPTSGNTIYF. Here the CDR3 DNA reads TGTGCCAGCAGCGTTACGGGACCGACCTCTGGAAACACCATATATTTT.

V is TRBV4-2 and J is TRBJ2-7; 10 bases are a match to TRBD1. This CDR3 comprises 15 residues. The trim removed 1 base at V and 1 base at J, leaving 1 base unmatched. CDR1 is LGHNA, CDR2 YNFKEQ, per germline. CDR3 bases: TGTGCCAGCAGCCAAGGGACAGGGGGTTCCTACGAGCAGTACTTC. Amino acid sequence: CASSQGTGGSYEQYF.

The chain couples TRBV5-1 to TRBJ1-6; 9 bases agree with TRBD1. CDR3 length: 16 amino acids. V lost 4 bases and J lost 6; bases outside the gene matches: 8. Per germline, CDR1 SGHRS and CDR2 YFSETQ. CDR3 bases: TGCGCCAGCAGCCCGGACAGGGGTAGCGGTAATTCACCCCTCCACTTT. Its translation: CASSPDRGSGNSPLHF.

This clonotype was seen only a few times. The rearrangement links TRBV30 to TRBJ2-4; D not resolved. V lost 2 bases and J 0 bases, leaving 20 bases between the germline ends. Germline-derived CDR1 and CDR2 are GTSNPN and SVGIG (reference sequence). The CDR3 length is 18 residues. The CDR3 DNA reads as TGTGCCTGGAGTCCAGGCCTGCCCGACCTACTAGCCAAAAACATTCAGTACTTC. Protein product: CAWSPGLPDLLAKNIQYF.

The chain joins TRBV4-2 to TRBJ2-3; 10 bases fit TRBD2. The CDR3 runs to 18 residues. V was clipped by 0 bases and J by 5 bases; unmatched bases: 11. CDR1 is LGHNA, CDR2 YNFKEQ, per germline. This chain's CDR3 is CASSQEVQRGGLGDTQYF. CDR3 nucleotide sequence: TGTGCCAGCAGCCAAGAGGTTCAGCGGGGGGGCCTTGGAGATACGCAGTATTTT.

J is TRBJ2-2 and V is TRBV29-1, with TRBD2 identical over 8 bases. This CDR3 has 17 amino acids. CDR1 is SQVTM and CDR2 is ANQGSEA in the germline V gene. After removal of 2 bases from V and 4 bases from J, the junction contained 12 bases not matched to a gene. The CDR3 loop is CSVESLAGRGGTGELFF. The DNA for the CDR3 is TGCAGCGTTGAATCTCTAGCGGGCCGGGGGGGCACCGGGGAGCTGTTTTTT.

This clonotype turned up a few times. The chain carries TRBV5-1 and TRBJ1-2; TRBD1 aligns across 7 bases. The CDR3 extends over 16 amino acids. Germline values: CDR1 SGHRS, CDR2 YFSETQ. The V segment lost 1 base and the J segment 2 bases; nucleotides outside the gene matches: 8. The CDR3 DNA sequence: TGCGCCAGCAGCTTGTCCCCCGGACAGGCAAACTATGGCTACACCTTC. The encoded protein is CASSLSPGQANYGYTF.

This clonotype was counted at least ten times. This chain joins TRBV7-2 and TRBJ2-5, with D perhaps matching TRBD1 (5 bases). Deletions cut 6 bases from V and 5 bases from J, with 10 bases between. This CDR3 has 12 residues. Germline values: CDR1 SGHTA, CDR2 FQGNSA. As DNA, the CDR3 is TGTGCCAGCAGGCAGTCAGGGGAGACCCAGTACTTC. Its translation: CASRQSGETQYF.

This clonotype was observed a few times. V and J are TRBV12-3 or TRBV12-4 and TRBJ1-5; tentatively, D is TRBD1 (5 bases). The CDR3 consists of 12 residues. Trimming left V 6 bases short and J 7 bases short, with 10 bases between. CDR3 coding DNA: TGTGCCAGCAGCCCCAGGGCCCAGCCCCAGCATTTT. Translating it yields CASSPRAQPQHF.

There are a few counts of this clonotype. CDR3 residues: CASSQEAGANTGELFF. The CDR3 DNA sequence: TGCGCCAGCAGCCAAGAGGCAGGAGCGAACACCGGGGAGCTGTTTTTT. This sequence joins TRBV4-1 and TRBJ2-2; D uncertain. The V end lost 0 bases, the J end lost 0 bases, and 8 bases lay between the germline ends. The CDR3 is made up of 16 amino acids. Per germline, CDR1 MGHRA and CDR2 YSYEKL.

This clonotype was counted many times. The chain has TRBV11-2 and TRBJ2-1; 9 bases fit TRBD1. The germline gives CDR1 SGHAT, CDR2 FQNNGV. There are 18 residues in the CDR3. The ends lost 0 bases at V and 7 bases at J; junction bases unmatched: 13. This chain's CDR3 is CASSLEPGTGFGVNEQFF. CDR3 DNA sequence: TGTGCCAGCAGCTTAGAGCCGGGGACAGGGTTCGGCGTGAATGAGCAGTTCTTC.

This sequence joins TRBV15 and TRBJ2-2; D not certain. Germline CDR1 reads LNHNV; CDR2 reads YYDKDF (reference sequence). The CDR3 runs to 16 residues. The ends were cut back, 1 base at V and 4 bases at J, with 13 bases in the middle. The CDR3 is CATSRGGSMGTGELFF. The CDR3 DNA reads TGTGCCACCAGCAGAGGGGGATCAATGGGCACCGGGGAGCTGTTTTTT.

This clonotype was counted ten times or more. Likely a read error: the CDR3 ends without its conserved phenylalanine or tryptophan. The limits of the CDR3 on the DNA are not certain, so only TCRdb's listed CDR3 is given. The chain recombines TRBV7-8 with TRBJ2-5; TRBD2, the table's D call, lacks a check against the DNA. Germline CDR1 is SGHVS and CDR2 is FQNEAQ. The CDR3 is 13 residues long, counting both termini. Here the CDR3 reads CASRSSTSDPGLV.

This rearrangement joins TRBV24-1 to TRBJ2-3, with D maybe TRBD2 (5 bases). The germline CDR1 and CDR2 sequences are KGHDR and SFDVKD. Trimming pared 6 bases from V and 4 bases from J, leaving 16 bases between. This CDR3 region has 15 residues. The CDR3 nucleotides are TGTGCCACCAGTTCAGGAAAGAGCGGAGCAGATACGCAGTATTTT. Protein: CATSSGKSGADTQYF.

Many counts were recorded for this clonotype. The CDR3 DNA is TGTGCCAGCAGCTTAGGTTCGGGGCTAGAGGCAGATACGCAGTATTTT. Protein product: CASSLGSGLEADTQYF. The chain links TRBV7-8 to TRBJ2-3, with D perhaps matching TRBD1 or TRBD2 (5 bases each). The CDR3 length is 16 residues. Germline lookup yields CDR1 SGHVS and CDR2 FQNEAQ. The V end was cut by 1 base, the J end by 4 bases, with 15 bases between.

The chain links TRBV7-2 to TRBJ2-2, with 7 bases identical to TRBD2. The CDR3 is 16 residues long. Unmatched junction bases numbered 9, after V lost 3 bases and J lost 5 bases. Germline V gene sequence: CDR1 SGHTA, CDR2 FQGNSA. The CDR3 DNA follows: TGTGCCAGCAGCTTCTTCATGGGGGGGTTTACCGGGGAGCTGTTTTTT. Translation gives CASSFFMGGFTGELFF.

This chain links TRBV7-2 with TRBJ2-4; weak D call: TRBD1 (5 bases). The CDR3 runs 15 residues. Germline values: CDR1 SGHTA, CDR2 FQGNSA. V was shortened by 2 bases and J by 6 bases, with 14 bases between the two germline ends. CDR3 sequence: CASSLYQGSSNIQYF. The CDR3 bases are TGTGCCAGCAGCTTATACCAGGGTTCTTCAAACATTCAGTACTTC.

The rearrangement joins TRBV28 to TRBJ2-5, with D hard to call. This CDR3 has 15 residues. Germline V gene lookup returns CDR1 MDHEN and CDR2 SYDVKM. V was trimmed by 3 bases and J by 7 bases, leaving 18 bases between them. The CDR3 coding sequence is TGTGCCAGCAGTTTTTATTCCGAGTCGTGGGGGACCCAGTACTTC. The encoded protein is CASSFYSESWGTQYF. Combining the CDR3 with reference TRBV28 and TRBJ2-5 gives the whole variable domain DVKVTQSSRYLVKRTGEKVFLECVQDMDHENMFWYRQDPGLGLRLIYFSYDVKMKEKGDIPEGYSVSREKKERFSLILESASTNQTSMYLCASSFYSESWGTQYFGPGTRLLVL.

The table lists this clonotype with many counts. The chain carries TRBV15 and TRBJ2-4; 7 nucleotides match TRBD2. Germline V gene sequence: CDR1 LNHNV, CDR2 YYDKDF (reference sequence). The CDR3 has 15 residues. Trimming cost V 3 bases and J 0 bases; bases outside gene matches: 2. The CDR3, as DNA: TGTGCCACCAGCAGGGGCGGGGGAGCCAAAAACATTCAGTACTTC. This codes for CATSRGGGAKNIQYF.

The table lists this clonotype with many counts. The V call is TRBV6-2 or TRBV6-3, the J call TRBJ2-7; 7 bases match TRBD1. Trimming cost V 0 bases and J 3 bases; bases outside gene matches: 8. This CDR3 spans 16 amino acids. Germline V gene data show CDR1 as MNHEY and CDR2 as SVGEGT. Here the CDR3 reads CASSYSSRQGRYEQYF. Here the CDR3 DNA reads TGTGCCAGCAGTTACTCAAGCCGACAGGGTCGCTACGAGCAGTACTTC.

The chain joins TRBV11-2 to TRBJ1-1, with D possibly matching TRBD1 (5 bases). V was cut by 5 bases and J by 9 bases, with 25 bases left in between. Germline V lookup: CDR1 SGHAT, CDR2 FQNNGV. The CDR3 is 16 residues long. The CDR3 sequence: CASSLQRGVLSAQAFF. The CDR3 DNA reads TGTGCCAGCAGCCTACAGCGGGGGGTCCTTAGTGCTCAAGCTTTCTTT.

Many counts were recorded for this clonotype. This chain links TRBV12-3 or TRBV12-4 with TRBJ2-1; 11 bases are shared with TRBD2. The J segment lost 6 bases and the V segment lost 6 bases, leaving 10 bases of the junction unmatched. CDR3 length: 16 amino acids. CDR3 region: CASRINLAGGANEQFF. CDR3 nucleotides: TGTGCCAGCAGGATCAACCTAGCGGGGGGCGCCAATGAGCAGTTCTTC.

CDR3 region: CASSETQNYEQYF. DNA for the CDR3: TGCGCCAGCAGCGAAACACAAAACTACGAGCAGTACTTC. The chain carries TRBV5-1 and TRBJ2-7; D remains unclear. Deletions cut 4 bases from V and 3 bases from J, with 11 bases between. The CDR3 loop spans 13 amino acids. Germline CDR1 reads SGHRS; CDR2 reads YFSETQ.

This clonotype showed up just a few times. V is TRBV10-3 and J is TRBJ1-1, with 7 bases identical to TRBD1. This CDR3 is 12 amino acids long. Unmatched junction bases numbered 5, after V lost 11 bases and J lost 2 bases. Germline V gene sequence: CDR1 ENHRY, CDR2 SYGVKD. CDR3 in amino acids: CAARDSNTEAFF. The CDR3 DNA is TGTGCCGCTCGGGACAGCAACACTGAAGCTTTCTTT.

This clonotype was observed many times. The chain carries TRBV7-9 and TRBJ1-1; D gene uncertain. Trimming took 2 bases from V and 6 from J, leaving 4 bases between them. The CDR3 runs 11 residues. Germline-derived CDR1 and CDR2 are SEHNR and FQNEAQ (reference sequence). CDR3 coding DNA: TGTGCCAGCAGCTTACGGGCTGAAGCTTTCTTT. Translation: CASSLRAEAFF. Combining the CDR3 with reference TRBV7-9 and TRBJ1-1 gives the whole variable domain DTGVSQNPRHKITKRGQNVTFRCDPISEHNRLYWYRQTLGQGPEFLTYFQNEAQLEKSRLLSDRFSAERPKGSFSTLEIQRTEQGDSAMYLCASSLRAEAFFGQGTRLTVV.